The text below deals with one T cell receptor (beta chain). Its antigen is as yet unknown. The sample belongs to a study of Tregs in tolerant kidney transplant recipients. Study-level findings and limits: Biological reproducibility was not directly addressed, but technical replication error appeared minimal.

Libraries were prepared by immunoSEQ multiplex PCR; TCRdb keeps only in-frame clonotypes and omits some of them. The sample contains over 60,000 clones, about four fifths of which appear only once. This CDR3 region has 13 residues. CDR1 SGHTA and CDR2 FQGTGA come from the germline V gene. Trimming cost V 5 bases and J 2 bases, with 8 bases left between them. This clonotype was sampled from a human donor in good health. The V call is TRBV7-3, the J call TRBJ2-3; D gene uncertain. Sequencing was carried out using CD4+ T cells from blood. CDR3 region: CASSPEYTDTQYF. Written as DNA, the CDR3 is TGTGCCAGCAGCCCGGAGTACACAGATACGCAGTATTTT.